This TCR beta chain was captured by sequencing in a study of shared clonotypes between healthy human individuals. About the research overall: Contributing individuals were two females and three males aged 18 to 49.

Measured with immunoSEQ multiplex PCR; TCRdb has only the in-frame clones, and not every one. The sample yields some 2,500,000 clones, 80% to 95% seen once. Whole-study results and caveats: Clonotypes shared by all four donors outscored non-shared clonotypes in generation probability. Rarefaction indicated that sorted-subset sequencing remained incomplete although depth was large.

As regards this clone: Its antigen is still unknown.

The TCR sequence derives from a man between 18 and 29 years old in good health. Some clones in this sample may be carry-over from other donors' samples. The specimen was naive CD4+ T cells from PBMCs. Subset described: CD45RA+ positively selected.

The CDR3 loop reads CASSLTGTSGSYEQYF. The CDR3 DNA sequence: TGTGCCAGCAGCTTGACCGGGACTAGCGGGAGCTACGAGCAGTACTTC. The V call is TRBV5-5, the J call TRBJ2-7; 14 bases fit TRBD2. From germline, CDR1 is SGHKS and CDR2 YYEKEE (reference sequence). The V and J ends lost 1 base and 3 bases, in that order; junction bases with no gene match: 3. The length of the CDR3 is 16 residues.